A single sample gave rise to the 27 T cell receptor beta chains below, sequenced in a study of T cell responses to AZD1222 COVID-19 vaccine. This table comes from immunoSEQ multiplex PCR, and its TCRdb copy is limited to in-frame clones, with some not included. The table shows 120,000 or so clones, with 65% to 90% occurring only once. The sequenced sample was peripheral blood, obtained 28 days after the second AZD1222 dose. These TCRs come from an adult who received the AZD1222 COVID-19 vaccine.

CDR3 sequence reads: CASSLGPGTSGLQETQYF. The CDR3, as DNA: TGTGCCAGCAGCTTGGGTCCCGGGACTAGCGGCCTCCAAGAGACCCAGTACTTC. The genes are TRBV7-6 and TRBJ2-5, with 11 positions matching TRBD2. The CDR3 loop spans 18 amino acids. The junction had 10 bases not matched to a gene; V was cut back by 3 bases and J by 1 base. CDR1 and CDR2 from the germline V gene are SGHVS and FNYEAQ.

The V and J genes are TRBV19 and TRBJ2-7; 9 positions agree with TRBD1. The CDR3 is 13 residues long. Germline trimming cut 5 bases from V and 5 bases from J; bases unmatched to any gene: 4. Germline assignment: CDR1 LNHDA and CDR2 SQIVND (reference sequence). CDR3 amino acids: CASSSGDRDEQYF. The DNA for the CDR3 is TGTGCCAGTAGTTCGGGGGACAGGGACGAGCAGTACTTC.

V usage is TRBV2 and J usage is TRBJ2-2; D unresolved. V was trimmed by 3 bases and J by 5 bases, leaving 13 bases between them. This CDR3 region has 15 residues. Germline-derived CDR1 and CDR2 are SNHLY and FYNNEI. The CDR3 sequence is CASSEWPLGTGELFF. The DNA of the CDR3 is TGTGCCAGCAGTGAGTGGCCCCTAGGGACCGGGGAGCTGTTTTTT. The full variable domain, in which reference TRBV2 and TRBJ2-2 provide the parts outside the CDR3, is EPEVTQTPSHQVTQMGQEVILRCVPISNHLYFYWYRQILGQKVEFLVSFYNNEISEKSEIFDDQFSVERPDGSNFTLKIRSTKLEDSAMYFCASSEWPLGTGELFFGEGSRLTVL.

The chain recombines TRBV6-2 or TRBV6-3 with TRBJ1-2; D not resolved. This CDR3 has 11 residues. Per germline, CDR1 MNHEY and CDR2 SVGEGT. The V and J ends lost 2 bases and 8 bases respectively, with 6 bases between them. The CDR3 DNA sequence: TGTGCCAGCAGTTACCTCCGGGGCTACACCTTC. Encoded protein: CASSYLRGYTF.

V is TRBV28 and J is TRBJ1-2; TRBD1 matches at 8 bases. V shed 2 bases, J shed 7 bases, and the junction held 6 bases outside the gene matches. The germline V gene has CDR1 MDHEN and CDR2 SYDVKM. The CDR3 sequence is 14 residues long. CDR3 residues: CASSLPDRGRGYTF. For the CDR3, the DNA is TGTGCCAGCAGTTTACCTGACAGGGGACGTGGCTACACCTTC.

The V gene is TRBV9, the J gene TRBJ1-6; D perhaps matches TRBD1 (6 bases). This CDR3 is 16 amino acids long. Trimming left V 4 bases short and J 9 bases short, with 20 bases between. CDR1 is SGDLS and CDR2 is YYNGEE in the germline V gene. The CDR3 DNA reads TGTGCCAGCAGCCCACCCGCTCCACAGGGTTCTTCACCCCTCCACTTT. It yields the protein CASSPPAPQGSSPLHF.

The sample holds one count of this clone. This chain links TRBV5-1 with TRBJ1-1; D gene uncertain. Looked up from germline, CDR1 is SGHRS and CDR2 is YFSETQ. Trimming shortened V by 0 bases and J by 11 bases, and 14 bases separated the two germline ends. The CDR3 sequence is 13 residues long. The CDR3 DNA reads TGCGCCAGCAGCTTGGGATCCCTGACGGCTGCTTTCTTT. This sequence encodes CASSLGSLTAAFF.

V and J are TRBV6-1 and TRBJ1-4; D is undetermined. The CDR3 is 14 residues long. Looked up from germline, CDR1 is MNHNS and CDR2 is SASEGT. The V end was cut by 5 bases, the J end by 7 bases, with 14 bases between. As DNA, the CDR3 is TGTGCCAGCAGTCGGGAGGGAAGGGTTGAAAAACTGTTTTTT. Protein product: CASSREGRVEKLFF.

The gene calls are TRBV5-1 and TRBJ1-4; 8 nucleotides match TRBD1. With V trimmed by 4 bases and J by 4 bases, 6 bases remained unmatched. This CDR3 spans 15 amino acids. CDR1 and CDR2 (germline): SGHRS, YFSETQ. Written as DNA, the CDR3 is TGCGCCAGCAGCACAGGGACAGGCGATAATGAAAAACTGTTTTTT. Its protein product is CASSTGTGDNEKLFF.

This chain's CDR3 is CASTDRSHTEAFF. The DNA of the CDR3 is TGTGCCAGCACCGACAGGTCTCACACTGAAGCTTTCTTT. The chain uses TRBV2 and TRBJ1-1; possible D gene TRBD1, 6 bases. The CDR3 contains 13 residues. Trimming stripped 7 bases from V and 3 bases from J, with 12 bases between. The V gene's germline CDR1 is SNHLY and CDR2 FYNNEI. Supplemented by reference TRBV2 and TRBJ1-1, the full variable domain reads EPEVTQTPSHQVTQMGQEVILRCVPISNHLYFYWYRQILGQKVEFLVSFYNNEISEKSEIFDDQFSVERPDGSNFTLKIRSTKLEDSAMYFCASTDRSHTEAFFGQGTRLTVV.

The J gene is TRBJ2-7, the V gene TRBV5-1; possibly TRBD1 for D (6 bases). The CDR3 spans 15 residues. Looked up from germline, CDR1 is SGHRS and CDR2 is YFSETQ. The V gene lost 4 bases and the J gene lost 3 bases, with 17 bases spanning the gap. CDR3: CASSPSQDSFYEQYF. The CDR3 DNA reads TGCGCCAGCAGCCCCTCCCAGGACAGCTTCTACGAGCAGTACTTC. The whole variable domain, remainder taken from reference TRBV5-1 and TRBJ2-7, is KAGVTQTPRYLIKTRGQQVTLSCSPISGHRSVSWYQQTPGQGLQFLFEYFSETQRNKGNFPGRFSGRQFSNSRSEMNVSTLELGDSALYLCASSPSQDSFYEQYFGPGTRLTVT.

In DNA form, the CDR3 reads TGCGCCAGCAGTCCGTCGTCGGGAGGCTACACCTTC. This translates into CASSPSSGGYTF. The J gene is TRBJ1-2, the V gene TRBV4-3; D remains ambiguous. The V gene's germline CDR1 is LGHNA and CDR2 YSLEER. The CDR3 length is 12 residues. The V end lost 6 bases, the J end lost 8 bases, and 13 bases lay between the germline ends.

The CDR3 reads CASSSRMGQPQHF. CDR3 coding DNA: TGTGCCAGCAGCTCAAGGATGGGTCAGCCCCAGCATTTT. The chain uses TRBV7-3 and TRBJ1-5; D call uncertain. CDR1 and CDR2 (germline): SGHTA, FQGTGA. This CDR3 is 13 amino acids long. V lost 4 bases and J lost 6, with 10 bases in between.

This clone has only one observation. V gene TRBV6-1 combines with J gene TRBJ2-2; 10 bases line up with TRBD1. V lost 4 bases, J lost 2 bases, and 7 bases stayed unmatched. The CDR3 length is 17 residues. Germline CDR1 is MNHNS and CDR2 is SASEGT. CDR3 nucleotide sequence: TGTGCCAGCAGTGTTCCGGGACAGGGGTACAACACCGGGGAGCTGTTTTTT. Translating gives CASSVPGQGYNTGELFF.

The chain employs TRBV6-5 and TRBJ2-3; D may match TRBD1 or TRBD2 (5 bases each). CDR1 MNHEY and CDR2 SVGAGI come from the germline V gene. CDR3 size: 13 residues. V was trimmed by 6 bases and J by 4 bases, leaving 11 bases between them. The chain's CDR3 is CASSTLGADTQYF. The CDR3 region has the DNA TGTGCCAGCAGCACATTGGGGGCAGATACGCAGTATTTT.

The rearrangement links TRBV30 to TRBJ1-1, with D perhaps TRBD1 (6 bases). With 0 bases removed from V and 6 bases from J, the gap between germline ends came to 17 bases. In germline, CDR1 is GTSNPN, CDR2 SVGIG (reference sequence). CDR3 length equals 15 residues. The CDR3 region has the DNA TGTGCCTGGAGTGTACTTCCAGGGGAAGGTCCTGAAGCTTTCTTT. This gives the protein CAWSVLPGEGPEAFF.

The rearrangement links TRBV9 to TRBJ2-2, with D tentatively TRBD1 (6 bases). The CDR3 spans 16 residues. V was clipped by 1 base and J by 2 bases, with 12 bases between them. Germline V lookup: CDR1 SGDLS, CDR2 YYNGEE. The CDR3 loop is CASSVWAGTNTGELFF. As DNA, the CDR3 is TGTGCCAGCAGCGTATGGGCAGGGACAAACACCGGGGAGCTGTTTTTT.

This sequence joins TRBV2 and TRBJ2-5; D may be TRBD1 (6 bases). Germline V gene data show CDR1 as SNHLY and CDR2 as FYNNEI. CDR3 length: 14 residues. Trimming left V 3 bases short and J 4 bases short, with 12 bases between. DNA for the CDR3: TGTGCCAGCAGTGACTCCAGGGGCAGAGAGACCCAGTACTTC. Protein product: CASSDSRGRETQYF.

This chain uses TRBV28 with TRBJ2-1, with 9 bases identical to TRBD1. The CDR3 runs 15 residues. Germline V gives CDR1 MDHEN, CDR2 SYDVKM. With 11 bases clipped from V and 0 bases from J, the junction kept 8 bases outside the gene matches. Written as DNA, the CDR3 is TGTGCCGAAGGACAGGGGAGCGGCTCCTACAATGAGCAGTTCTTC. The encoded protein is CAEGQGSGSYNEQFF.

The chain links TRBV6-2 or TRBV6-3 to TRBJ1-5, with 11 bases lining up with TRBD1. V dropped 4 bases and J dropped 6; count of bases not matched to a gene: 5. This CDR3 comprises 15 residues. Germline V gene sequence: CDR1 MNHEY, CDR2 SVGEGT. CDR3 nucleotide sequence: TGTGCCAGCAGTTGGACAGGGGGCGAGGGTCAGCCCCAGCATTTT. This translates into CASSWTGGEGQPQHF.

The chain is built from TRBV28 and TRBJ1-4; TRBD1 matches at 11 bases. Germline V gene lookup returns CDR1 MDHEN and CDR2 SYDVKM. Unmatched junction bases numbered 7, after V lost 5 bases and J lost 11 bases. The CDR3 spans 14 residues. The CDR3 spells CASSPGQGASKLFF. CDR3 coding DNA: TGTGCCAGCAGTCCAGGACAGGGGGCGTCGAAACTGTTTTTT.

V is TRBV28 and J is TRBJ1-3, with D possibly matching TRBD1 (5 bases). This CDR3 contains 15 residues. V lost 5 bases to trimming and J lost 3 bases, with 14 bases between them. Per germline, CDR1 MDHEN and CDR2 SYDVKM. The CDR3 region is CASSPPGGDGNTIYF. The CDR3 nucleotides read TGTGCCAGCAGTCCTCCGGGGGGGGATGGAAACACCATATATTTT.

V is TRBV4-1 and J is TRBJ2-3, with D possibly matching TRBD2 (6 bases). CDR3 length: 14 residues. CDR1 and CDR2 (germline): MGHRA, YSYEKL. V was pared by 5 bases and J by 2 bases, with 11 bases between. The CDR3 loop reads CASSKTSNTDTQYF. The CDR3 nucleotides read TGCGCCAGCAGCAAGACTAGTAACACAGATACGCAGTATTTT.

The chain couples TRBV9 to TRBJ1-3, with 8 bases lining up with TRBD1. There are 18 residues in the CDR3. Germline CDR1 is SGDLS and CDR2 is YYNGEE. V trimming: 4 bases; J trimming: 4 bases; junction bases outside the gene matches: 16. The CDR3 here is CASSPPGGQGVSGNTIYF. The CDR3 coding sequence is TGTGCCAGCAGCCCCCCCGGTGGACAGGGCGTTTCGGGAAACACCATATATTTT.

The chain recombines TRBV6-6 with TRBJ2-7; weak D call: TRBD2 (6 bases). Trimming took 5 bases from V and 0 from J, leaving 14 bases between them. The CDR3 sequence is 15 residues long. CDR1 MNHNY and CDR2 SVGAGI come from the germline V gene (reference sequence). The CDR3 loop reads CASSPGRGFSYEQYF. The DNA for the CDR3 is TGTGCCAGCAGTCCGGGACGGGGGTTCTCCTACGAGCAGTACTTC.

The chain links TRBV28 to TRBJ1-6; 7 bases are shared with TRBD1. Germline CDR1 MDHEN, CDR2 SYDVKM. The CDR3 is 16 amino acids. Trimming removed 5 bases from V and 6 bases from J; junction bases left unmatched: 10. The CDR3 region has the DNA TGTGCCAGCAGTCGCCTGACAGGGACAATTAATTCACCCCTCCACTTT. This encodes CASSRLTGTINSPLHF.

The chain links TRBV5-1 to TRBJ2-3; possible D gene TRBD1, 8 bases. The CDR3 contains 20 residues. Between the trimmed V and J ends, which lost 5 bases and 2 bases, there was a span of 30 bases. CDR1 is SGHRS, CDR2 YFSETQ, per germline. CDR3 DNA: TGCGCCAGCAGTCCAAAAAGACTAGCAGGGGGCCCGATCTACACAGATACGCAGTATTTT. Protein sequence: CASSPKRLAGGPIYTDTQYF.